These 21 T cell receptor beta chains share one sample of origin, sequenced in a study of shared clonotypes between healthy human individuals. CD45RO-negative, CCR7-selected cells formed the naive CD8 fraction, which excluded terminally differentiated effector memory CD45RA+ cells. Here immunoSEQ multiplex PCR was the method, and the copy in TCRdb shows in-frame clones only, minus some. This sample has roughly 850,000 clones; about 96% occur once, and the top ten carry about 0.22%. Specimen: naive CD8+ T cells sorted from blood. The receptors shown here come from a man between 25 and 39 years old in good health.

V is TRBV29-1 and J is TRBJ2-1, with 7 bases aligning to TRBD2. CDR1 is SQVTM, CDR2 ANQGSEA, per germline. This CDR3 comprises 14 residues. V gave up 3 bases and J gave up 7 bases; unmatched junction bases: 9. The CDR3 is CSVDIMGGMNEQFF. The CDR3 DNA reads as TGCAGCGTTGATATTATGGGAGGGATGAATGAGCAGTTCTTC.

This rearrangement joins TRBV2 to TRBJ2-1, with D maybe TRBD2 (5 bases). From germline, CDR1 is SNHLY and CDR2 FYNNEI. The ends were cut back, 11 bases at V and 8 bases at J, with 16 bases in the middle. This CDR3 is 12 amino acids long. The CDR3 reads CAPDSLGYEQFF. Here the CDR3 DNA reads TGTGCCCCGGACTCCCTGGGCTATGAGCAGTTCTTC.

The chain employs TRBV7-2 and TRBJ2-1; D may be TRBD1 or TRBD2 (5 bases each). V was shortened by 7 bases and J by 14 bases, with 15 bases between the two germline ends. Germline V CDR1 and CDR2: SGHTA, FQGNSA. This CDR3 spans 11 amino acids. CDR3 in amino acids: CASMLGEVKFF. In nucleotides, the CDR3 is TGTGCCAGCATGTTGGGGGAAGTCAAGTTCTTC.

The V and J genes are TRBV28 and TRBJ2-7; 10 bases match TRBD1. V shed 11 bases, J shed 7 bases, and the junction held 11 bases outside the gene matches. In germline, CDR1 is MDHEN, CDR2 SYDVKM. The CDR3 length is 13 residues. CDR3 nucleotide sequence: TGTGCCCTCAAAGGACAGGGGGGGGTGGAGCAGTACTTC. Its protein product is CALKGQGGVEQYF.

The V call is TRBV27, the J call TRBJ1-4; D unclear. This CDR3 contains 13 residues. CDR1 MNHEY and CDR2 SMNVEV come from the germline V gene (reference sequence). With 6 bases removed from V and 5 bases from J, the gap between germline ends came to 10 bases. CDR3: CASRGTWNEKLFF. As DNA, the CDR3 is TGTGCCAGCAGGGGCACCTGGAATGAAAAACTGTTTTTT.

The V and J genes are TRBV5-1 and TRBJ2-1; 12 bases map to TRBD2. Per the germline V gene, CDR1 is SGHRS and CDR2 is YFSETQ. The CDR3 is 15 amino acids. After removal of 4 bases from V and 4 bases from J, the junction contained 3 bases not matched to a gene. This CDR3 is CASSPTSGRYNEQFF. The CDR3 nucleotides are TGCGCCAGCAGCCCAACTAGCGGGAGGTACAATGAGCAGTTCTTC.

For the CDR3, the DNA is TGTGCCAGCAGTTCCGGGACTTTCCCAGATACGCAGTATTTT. It translates to CASSSGTFPDTQYF. The chain uses TRBV27 and TRBJ2-3; a possible D gene is TRBD2 (6 bases). Trimming left V 4 bases short and J 4 bases short, with 12 bases between. This CDR3 is 14 amino acids long. Germline V CDR1 and CDR2: MNHEY, SMNVEV (reference sequence).

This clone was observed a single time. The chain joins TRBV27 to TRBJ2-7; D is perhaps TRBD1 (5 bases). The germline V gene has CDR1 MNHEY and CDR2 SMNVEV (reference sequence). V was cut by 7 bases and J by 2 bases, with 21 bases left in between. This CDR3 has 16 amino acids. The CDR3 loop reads CASTPHAGLKTYEQYF. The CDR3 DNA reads TGTGCCAGCACTCCCCATGCAGGGTTAAAGACCTACGAGCAGTACTTC.

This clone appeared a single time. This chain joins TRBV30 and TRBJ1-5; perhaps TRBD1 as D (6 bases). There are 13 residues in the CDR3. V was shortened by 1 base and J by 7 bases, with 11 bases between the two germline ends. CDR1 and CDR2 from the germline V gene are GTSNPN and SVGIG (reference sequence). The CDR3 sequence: CAWSEGDRQPQHF. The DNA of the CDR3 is TGTGCCTGGAGTGAGGGGGACCGACAGCCCCAGCATTTT. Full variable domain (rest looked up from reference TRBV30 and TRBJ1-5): SQTIHQWPATLVQPVGSPLSLECTVEGTSNPNLYWYRQAAGRGLQLLFYSVGIGQISSEVPQNLSASRPQDRQFILSSKKLLLSDSGFYLCAWSEGDRQPQHFGDGTRLSIL.

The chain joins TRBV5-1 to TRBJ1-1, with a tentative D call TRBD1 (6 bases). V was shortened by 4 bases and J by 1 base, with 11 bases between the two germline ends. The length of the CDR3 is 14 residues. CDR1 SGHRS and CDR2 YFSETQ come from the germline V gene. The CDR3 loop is CASSLTRGNTEAFF. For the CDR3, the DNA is TGCGCCAGCAGCCTGACCAGGGGGAACACTGAAGCTTTCTTT.

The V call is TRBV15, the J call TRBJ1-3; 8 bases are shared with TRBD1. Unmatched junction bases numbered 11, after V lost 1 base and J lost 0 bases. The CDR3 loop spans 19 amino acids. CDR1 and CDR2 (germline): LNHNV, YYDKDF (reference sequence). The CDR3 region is CATSRVPFGTGRSGNTIYF. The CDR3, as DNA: TGTGCCACCAGCAGAGTCCCCTTCGGGACAGGTCGCTCTGGAAACACCATATATTTT.

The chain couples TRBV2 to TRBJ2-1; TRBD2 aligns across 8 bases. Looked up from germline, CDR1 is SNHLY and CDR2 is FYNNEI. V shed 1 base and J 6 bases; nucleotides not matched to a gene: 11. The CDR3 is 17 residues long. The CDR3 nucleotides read TGTGCCAGCAGTGAAGGGCCCCTCGGGACTAGGGGCAATGAGCAGTTCTTC. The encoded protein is CASSEGPLGTRGNEQFF.

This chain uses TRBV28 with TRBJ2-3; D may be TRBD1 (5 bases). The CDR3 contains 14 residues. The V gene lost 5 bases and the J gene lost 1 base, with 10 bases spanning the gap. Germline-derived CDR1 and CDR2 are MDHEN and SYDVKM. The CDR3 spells CASSPEGGTDTQYF. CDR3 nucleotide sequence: TGTGCCAGCAGTCCCGAAGGGGGCACAGATACGCAGTATTTT.

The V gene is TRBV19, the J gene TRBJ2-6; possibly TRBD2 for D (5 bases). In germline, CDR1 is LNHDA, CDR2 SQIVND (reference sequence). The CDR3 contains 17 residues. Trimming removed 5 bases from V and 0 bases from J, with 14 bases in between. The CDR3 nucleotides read TGTGCCAGTAGTCCCTTCGGGATCCACTCTGGGGCCAACGTCCTGACTTTC. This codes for CASSPFGIHSGANVLTF.

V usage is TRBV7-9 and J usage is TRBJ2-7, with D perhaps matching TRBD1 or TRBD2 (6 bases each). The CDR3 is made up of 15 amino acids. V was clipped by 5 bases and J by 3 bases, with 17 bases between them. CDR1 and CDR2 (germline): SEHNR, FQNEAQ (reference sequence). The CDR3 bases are TGTGCCAGCAGCGGAGGGACACGTATTTACTACGAGCAGTACTTC. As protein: CASSGGTRIYYEQYF.

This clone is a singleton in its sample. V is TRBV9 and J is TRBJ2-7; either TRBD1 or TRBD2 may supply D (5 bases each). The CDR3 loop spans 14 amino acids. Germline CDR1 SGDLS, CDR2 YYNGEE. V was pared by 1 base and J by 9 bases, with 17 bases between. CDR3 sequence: CASSVSGMGPTQYF. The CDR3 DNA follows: TGTGCCAGCAGCGTATCAGGAATGGGACCGACGCAGTACTTC.

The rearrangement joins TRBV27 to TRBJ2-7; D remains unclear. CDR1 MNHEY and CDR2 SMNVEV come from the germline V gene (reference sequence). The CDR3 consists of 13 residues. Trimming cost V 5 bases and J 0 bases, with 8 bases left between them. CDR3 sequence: CASSTPNSYEQYF. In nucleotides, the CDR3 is TGTGCCAGCAGTACCCCTAACTCCTACGAGCAGTACTTC.

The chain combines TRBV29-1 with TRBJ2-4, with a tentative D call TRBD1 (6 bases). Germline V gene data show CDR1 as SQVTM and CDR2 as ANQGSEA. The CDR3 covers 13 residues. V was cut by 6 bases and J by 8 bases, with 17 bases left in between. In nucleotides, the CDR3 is TGCAGCGTCGACAAACAGGGTTCGGACATTCAGTACTTC. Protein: CSVDKQGSDIQYF.

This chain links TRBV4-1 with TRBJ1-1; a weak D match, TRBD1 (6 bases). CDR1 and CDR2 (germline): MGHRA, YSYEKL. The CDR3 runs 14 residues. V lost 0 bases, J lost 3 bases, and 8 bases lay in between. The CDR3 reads CASSQDRGDTEAFF. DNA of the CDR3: TGCGCCAGCAGCCAAGACAGGGGCGACACTGAAGCTTTCTTT.

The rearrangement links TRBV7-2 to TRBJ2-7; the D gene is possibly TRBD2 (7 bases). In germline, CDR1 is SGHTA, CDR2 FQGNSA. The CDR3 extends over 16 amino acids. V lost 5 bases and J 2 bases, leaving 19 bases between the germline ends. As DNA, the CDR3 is TGTGCCAGCAGCAAGGGGGAGGGACAAGAGCCCTACGAGCAGTACTTC. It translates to CASSKGEGQEPYEQYF. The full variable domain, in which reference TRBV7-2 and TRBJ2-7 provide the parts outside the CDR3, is GAGVSQSPSNKVTEKGKDVELRCDPISGHTALYWYRQSLGQGLEFLIYFQGNSAPDKSGLPSDRFSAERTGGSVSTLTIQRTQQEDSAVYLCASSKGEGQEPYEQYFGPGTRLTVT.

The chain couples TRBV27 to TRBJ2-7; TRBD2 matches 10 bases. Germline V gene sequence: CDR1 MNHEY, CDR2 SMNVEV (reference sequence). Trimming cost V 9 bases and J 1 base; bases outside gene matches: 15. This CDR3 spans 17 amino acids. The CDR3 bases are TGTGCCAGTAGAGGGCGAAGCGGGAGGGCCCTTTCCTACGAGCAGTACTTC. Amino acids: CASRGRSGRALSYEQYF.